Presented here are 24 T cell receptor beta chains from one specimen sequenced in a study of identical twins. MiXCR was run by TCRdb on the 5' RACE reads, yielding one entry per CDR3 protein. Of around 680,000 distinct CDR3 sequences detected, approximately 9% appear once; the ten largest clones hold around 0.98%. These sequences were also reported in another study, on yellow fever vaccine responses in identical twins.

Specimen: PBMCs. Receptors were obtained from a woman between 18 and 29 years old in good health.

This clonotype came up many times. The gene calls are TRBV12-3 or TRBV12-4 and TRBJ2-7; D unresolved. V lost 3 bases and J 7 bases, leaving 13 bases between the germline ends. The CDR3 is 13 residues long. CDR3 protein: CASSFFLDREQYF. DNA of the CDR3: TGTGCCAGCAGTTTCTTTCTAGATCGTGAGCAGTACTTC.

The sample holds a few counts of this clonotype. The chain employs TRBV7-2 and TRBJ2-2; D remains unclear. Germline loops: CDR1 SGHTA, CDR2 FQGNSA. The CDR3 runs 13 residues. V was cut by 5 bases and J by 6 bases, with 10 bases left in between. Written as DNA, the CDR3 is TGTGCCAGCAGCCCCGGGCCGCCCGGGGAGCTGTTTTTT. Translating gives CASSPGPPGELFF.

This clonotype was observed at least ten times. The chain is built from TRBV2 and TRBJ2-3, with a tentative D call TRBD2 (6 bases). Germline loops: CDR1 SNHLY, CDR2 FYNNEI. Trimming left V 5 bases short and J 3 bases short, with 12 bases between. The CDR3 spans 14 residues. The CDR3 region has the DNA TGTGCCAGCAGTATGACTAGTGGTACAGATACGCAGTATTTT. This codes for CASSMTSGTDTQYF.

V gene TRBV28 combines with J gene TRBJ2-7, with a tentative D call TRBD1 (6 bases). V gave up 7 bases and J gave up 0 bases, with 16 bases separating them. Germline CDR1 reads MDHEN; CDR2 reads SYDVKM. The CDR3 has 15 amino acids. The CDR3 sequence: CASTWLRDNSYEQYF. As DNA, the CDR3 is TGTGCCAGCACTTGGCTCCGGGACAACTCCTACGAGCAGTACTTC.

This clonotype was recorded many times. The chain recombines TRBV12-3 or TRBV12-4 with TRBJ1-6, with D unclear. V shed 7 bases and J shed 3 bases, with 10 bases lying between them. The CDR3 contains 14 residues. The CDR3 loop reads CASTPGDYNSPLHF. The CDR3 DNA reads as TGTGCCAGCACCCCGGGTGACTATAATTCACCCCTCCACTTT.

This clonotype was counted a few times. The chain couples TRBV20-1 to TRBJ1-6; D not resolved. In germline, CDR1 is DFQATT, CDR2 SNEGSKA (reference sequence). V lost 5 bases and J 6 bases, leaving 14 bases between the germline ends. The CDR3 spans 14 residues. CDR3 nucleotides: TGCAGTGCTCATAGCCTGACGTTTAATTCACCCCTCCACTTT. Its translation: CSAHSLTFNSPLHF.

This clonotype was recorded many times. The chain recombines TRBV5-5 with TRBJ2-5; 9 nucleotides match TRBD1. Germline trimming cut 3 bases from V and 5 bases from J; bases unmatched to any gene: 8. The V gene's germline CDR1 is SGHKS and CDR2 YYEKEE (reference sequence). The CDR3 sequence is 15 residues long. The CDR3 loop reads CASSWTGTGWETQYF. The CDR3 DNA follows: TGTGCCAGCAGCTGGACCGGGACAGGGTGGGAGACCCAGTACTTC.

Many counts were recorded for this clonotype. CDR3 sequence: CSARVATGPPYEQYF. In DNA, the CDR3 is TGCAGTGCTAGGGTAGCGACAGGTCCCCCCTACGAGCAGTACTTC. The chain employs TRBV20-1 and TRBJ2-7, with D possibly matching TRBD1 (6 bases). The CDR3 contains 15 residues. V was clipped by 3 bases and J by 2 bases, with 17 bases between them. Germline CDR1 DFQATT, CDR2 SNEGSKA (reference sequence).

The V and J genes are TRBV20-1 and TRBJ2-2; either TRBD1 or TRBD2 may fit D (5 bases each). Germline values: CDR1 DFQATT, CDR2 SNEGSKA (reference sequence). The CDR3 spans 14 residues. V lost 0 bases to trimming and J lost 4 bases, with 9 bases between them. The CDR3 here is CSARDRGTTGELFF. In DNA form, the CDR3 reads TGCAGTGCTAGAGACAGAGGGACCACCGGGGAGCTGTTTTTT.

The chain carries TRBV7-9 and TRBJ2-1, with 7 bases that match TRBD2. The CDR3 is 15 residues long. The J segment lost 6 bases and the V segment lost 5 bases, leaving 10 bases of the junction unmatched. Looked up from germline, CDR1 is SEHNR and CDR2 is FQNEAQ (reference sequence). CDR3 nucleotides: TGTGCCAGCAGCCTCGAGCGGGGACTATTCAATGAGCAGTTCTTC. Translating it yields CASSLERGLFNEQFF. Drawing the rest from reference TRBV7-9 and TRBJ2-1, the complete variable domain is DTGVSQNPRHKITKRGQNVTFRCDPISEHNRLYWYRQTLGQGPEFLTYFQNEAQLEKSRLLSDRFSAERPKGSFSTLEIQRTEQGDSAMYLCASSLERGLFNEQFFGPGTRLTVL.

Ten or more counts support this clonotype. The chain is built from TRBV29-1 and TRBJ2-1; TRBD1 matches 8 bases. V dropped 7 bases and J dropped 9; count of bases not matched to a gene: 5. Per the germline V gene, CDR1 is SQVTM and CDR2 is ANQGSEA. This CDR3 has 11 residues. The DNA of the CDR3 is TGCAGCGCGACAGGGGATATTGAGCAGTTCTTC. Residues: CSATGDIEQFF.

This clonotype occurred many times. The chain combines TRBV5-1 with TRBJ2-7, with TRBD1 matching 8 bases. The CDR3 has 15 residues. Losses at the gene ends were 0 bases for V and 2 bases for J; bases not matched to a gene: 4. Germline CDR1 SGHRS, CDR2 YFSETQ. The CDR3 loop is CASSLGRGPTYEQYF. The CDR3 DNA reads as TGCGCCAGCAGCTTGGGCAGGGGGCCCACCTACGAGCAGTACTTC.

V is TRBV6-5 and J is TRBJ2-3; 7 bases agree with TRBD1. V dropped 0 bases and J dropped 2; count of bases not matched to a gene: 2. The CDR3 is made up of 15 amino acids. CDR1 is MNHEY, CDR2 SVGAGI, per germline. The CDR3 DNA follows: TGTGCCAGCAGTTACTCGGGACAGCTCACAGATACGCAGTATTTT. Its protein product is CASSYSGQLTDTQYF.

The chain carries TRBV7-9 and TRBJ2-3; D remains ambiguous. Deletions cut 1 base from V and 6 bases from J, with 11 bases between. Germline V lookup: CDR1 SEHNR, CDR2 FQNEAQ (reference sequence). CDR3 size: 14 residues. CDR3 DNA sequence: TGTGCCAGCAGCTTAGGGCAGGCGCGTGATACGCAGTATTTT. This encodes CASSLGQARDTQYF.

V usage is TRBV29-1 and J usage is TRBJ2-7; a possible D gene is TRBD1 (7 bases). V lost 7 bases and J lost 5, with 15 bases in between. Germline lookup yields CDR1 SQVTM and CDR2 ANQGSEA. The CDR3 covers 12 residues. Written as DNA, the CDR3 is TGCAGCGGCGCGGGGACAGCACACGAGCAGTACTTC. Its translation: CSGAGTAHEQYF.

The V gene is TRBV3-1, the J gene TRBJ2-1; D is possibly TRBD1 (5 bases). Germline loops: CDR1 LGHDT, CDR2 YNNKEL (reference sequence). V shed 3 bases and J shed 4 bases, with 10 bases lying between them. This CDR3 is built from 14 residues. DNA for the CDR3: TGTGCCAGCAGCCATCTGGACATTTACAATGAGCAGTTCTTC. Its protein product is CASSHLDIYNEQFF.

This clonotype was seen only a few times. The chain uses TRBV6-2 or TRBV6-3 and TRBJ1-2; D not resolved. CDR3 length: 21 amino acids. Per germline, CDR1 MNHEY and CDR2 SVGEGT. Between the trimmed V and J ends, which lost 0 bases and 4 bases, there was a span of 30 bases. CDR3 protein: CASSYSSRARPWLDPSYGYTF. The CDR3 DNA reads TGTGCCAGCAGTTACTCGAGTAGGGCGCGGCCCTGGTTGGATCCGAGCTATGGCTACACCTTC.

This clonotype was seen many times. The chain employs TRBV7-9 and TRBJ1-4; 9 bases match TRBD1. The junction had 8 bases not matched to a gene; V was cut back by 4 bases and J by 5 bases. Germline V gene lookup returns CDR1 SEHNR and CDR2 FQNEAQ (reference sequence). This CDR3 contains 16 residues. The CDR3 protein is CASSSFLGQGNEKLFF. The DNA for the CDR3 is TGTGCCAGCAGCTCCTTTTTAGGACAGGGGAATGAAAAACTGTTTTTT.

This clonotype was picked up one time. The CDR3 sequence: CASSVSGSDTQYF. CDR3 nucleotide sequence: TGTGCCAGCAGCGTCTCAGGGTCAGATACGCAGTATTTT. V gene TRBV9 combines with J gene TRBJ2-3; TRBD1 might be the D (5 bases). Germline CDR1 reads SGDLS; CDR2 reads YYNGEE. The V gene lost 2 bases and the J gene lost 4 bases, with 8 bases spanning the gap. The CDR3 sequence is 13 residues long.

This CDR3 is CSARGGTSYEQYF. The CDR3 region has the DNA TGCAGTGCTAGGGGTGGGACTTCCTACGAGCAGTACTTC. This chain connects TRBV20-1 to TRBJ2-7, with a weak D call TRBD2 (6 bases). Trimming cost V 3 bases and J 1 base, with 10 bases left between them. The CDR3 totals 13 residues. The germline V gene encodes CDR1 DFQATT and CDR2 SNEGSKA (reference sequence).

The chain employs TRBV11-3 and TRBJ2-7, with D uncertain. Per germline, CDR1 SGHNT and CDR2 YENEEA. Trimming took off 5 bases at V and 5 bases at J, with 13 bases between the two ends. This CDR3 is 13 amino acids long. CDR3 protein: CASSRILGDEQYF. CDR3 nucleotide sequence: TGTGCCAGCAGCCGCATTCTAGGCGACGAGCAGTACTTC.

The rearrangement links TRBV7-2 to TRBJ2-7; 7 bases fit TRBD2. The V segment lost 3 bases and the J segment 3 bases; nucleotides outside the gene matches: 8. Germline V gene data show CDR1 as SGHTA and CDR2 as FQGNSA. The CDR3 sequence is 15 residues long. DNA of the CDR3: TGTGCCAGCAGCTTCCTCCCCGCTAGCGGCTACGAGCAGTACTTC. Protein sequence: CASSFLPASGYEQYF.

The chain employs TRBV11-1 and TRBJ2-6; TRBD1 aligns across 10 bases. V trimming: 1 base; J trimming: 2 bases; junction bases outside the gene matches: 5. Germline V gene sequence: CDR1 SGHAT, CDR2 FQDESV (reference sequence). The CDR3 runs 18 residues. CDR3 sequence reads: CASSLVPGQGAGANVLTF. As DNA, the CDR3 is TGTGCCAGCAGCTTAGTCCCCGGACAGGGGGCTGGGGCCAACGTCCTGACTTTC.

The rearrangement uses TRBV28 and TRBJ2-1; 11 bases line up with TRBD1. The CDR3 is 16 residues long. The germline V gene has CDR1 MDHEN and CDR2 SYDVKM. The ends lost 8 bases at V and 7 bases at J; junction bases unmatched: 13. CDR3 DNA: TGTGCCAGCGAGGATTCCGGACAGGGGGCCCGGAATGAGCAGTTCTTC. It is translated as CASEDSGQGARNEQFF.